The 10 T cell receptor beta chains in this list originate from one sample, sequenced in a study of sequential checkpoint blockade in melanoma. Method: immunoSEQ multiplex PCR; TCRdb's copy keeps in-frame clones and lacks some. The data contain roughly 8,800 clones, about 60% of them singletons. Sample treatment: randomized to nivolumab then ipilimumab (arm A) or the reverse (arm B). The source material was CD8+ T cells sorted from blood (inferred from file names), sampled from a patient given nivolumab and ipilimumab in sequence. The receptor source for this set is a human donor with melanoma.

In its sample, this clone was seen a few times. The V and J genes are TRBV27 and TRBJ1-1; 7 nucleotides match TRBD1. V shed 6 bases and J 4 bases; nucleotides not matched to a gene: 11. Germline V gene sequence: CDR1 MNHEY, CDR2 SMNVEV (reference sequence). The CDR3 covers 15 residues. The CDR3 region has the DNA TGTGCCAGCAGCCCCCTGGACAGGTGGGGCACTGAAGCTTTCTTT. This translates into CASSPLDRWGTEAFF.

This chain joins TRBV10-3 and TRBJ2-5; tentative D call: TRBD2 (6 bases). The CDR3 has 11 amino acids. Germline loops: CDR1 ENHRY, CDR2 SYGVKD. V dropped 10 bases and J dropped 0 bases, with 6 bases sitting between them. The CDR3 DNA is TGTGCCAGCGGGGACCAAGAGACCCAGTACTTC. As protein: CASGDQETQYF.

This clone came up once. The chain couples TRBV10-3 to TRBJ2-1, with TRBD1 identical over 7 bases. Germline V gene lookup returns CDR1 ENHRY and CDR2 SYGVKD. The CDR3 totals 17 residues. Losses at the gene ends were 0 bases for V and 3 bases for J; bases not matched to a gene: 8. For the CDR3, the DNA is TGTGCCATCAGTGAGTCGAGGGGGCTGAACCTCTACAATGAGCAGTTCTTC. This encodes CAISESRGLNLYNEQFF.

In this sample, this clone turned up a few times. The rearrangement links TRBV10-2 to TRBJ2-3, with 11 bases lining up with TRBD2. J gave up 6 bases and V 8 bases, and 10 bases lay outside the gene matches. CDR3 length: 15 amino acids. Looked up from germline, CDR1 is WSHSY and CDR2 is SAAADI. The CDR3 loop is CASEYSGGATDTQYF. The CDR3 DNA reads TGCGCCAGCGAATATAGCGGGGGGGCAACGGATACGCAGTATTTT.

This clone was seen only a few times. This chain connects TRBV27 to TRBJ2-7; D is undetermined. Per the germline V gene, CDR1 is MNHEY and CDR2 is SMNVEV (reference sequence). The CDR3 is 15 amino acids. V was pared by 2 bases and J by 0 bases, with 11 bases between. The CDR3 DNA reads TGTGCCAGCAGTTTAGTAGGCGGCCGCTCCTACGAGCAGTACTTC. Its protein is CASSLVGGRSYEQYF.

The chain combines TRBV6-5 with TRBJ1-4; 8 bases are shared with TRBD1. V lost 5 bases and J lost 9; bases outside the gene matches: 11. This CDR3 is built from 15 residues. CDR1 is MNHEY, CDR2 SVGAGI, per germline. The DNA of the CDR3 is TGTGCCAGCAGTACTGGACAGGGATTCACCAAAAAACTGTTTTTT. This sequence encodes CASSTGQGFTKKLFF.

This chain links TRBV7-2 with TRBJ2-7; no clear D. The CDR3 runs 13 residues. CDR1 and CDR2 from the germline V gene are SGHTA and FQGNSA. Deletions cut 3 bases from V and 7 bases from J, with 13 bases between. The CDR3 region is CASSLTLAREQYF. The CDR3 coding sequence is TGTGCCAGCAGCTTGACTCTGGCGCGGGAGCAGTACTTC.

Regarding this clone: An end of the junction differs from the germline gene, which may be a read error. The chain is built from TRBV7-7 and TRBJ1-1; D perhaps matches TRBD1 (5 bases). Germline V lookup: CDR1 SSHAT, CDR2 FNYEAQ (reference sequence). The CDR3 has 16 residues. CDR3 loop: CASSPLVGGTNTEAFF. CDR3 nucleotide sequence: TGTGCTAGCAGCCCACTCGTCGGGGGGACGAACACTGAAGCTTTCTTT.

This clone was seen just once. In DNA, the CDR3 is TGTGCCAGCAGCTTGATGGGGGACAGGACCTACAATGAGCAGTTCTTC. The encoded protein is CASSLMGDRTYNEQFF. The chain joins TRBV5-5 to TRBJ2-1; 8 nucleotides match TRBD1. Germline V gives CDR1 SGHKS, CDR2 YYEKEE (reference sequence). V gave up 1 base and J gave up 2 bases; unmatched junction bases: 5. This CDR3 has 16 amino acids. The complete variable domain, with remaining parts taken from reference TRBV5-5 and TRBJ2-1, reads DAGVTQSPTHLIKTRGQQVTLRCSPISGHKSVSWYQQVLGQGPQFIFQYYEKEERGRGNFPDRFSARQFPNYSSELNVNALLLGDSALYLCASSLMGDRTYNEQFFGPGTRLTVL.

The chain uses TRBV9 and TRBJ2-7, with D possibly TRBD1 on 5 matching bases. Germline V lookup: CDR1 SGDLS, CDR2 YYNGEE. The CDR3 is 15 residues long. Trimming took 3 bases from V and 5 from J, leaving 18 bases between them. The CDR3 spells CASSEGLQPPNEQYF. The CDR3 DNA is TGTGCCAGCAGCGAGGGGCTGCAGCCTCCCAACGAGCAGTACTTC.